Listed below are T cell receptor beta chains from one sample, sequenced in a study of blood T cells in healthy people across ages. TCRdb reprocessed the 5' RACE reads via MiXCR and lists one record per CDR3 protein. The sample contains about 1 million distinct CDR3 sequences, roughly 45% of which appear only once. The sequencing sample was made of blood. The source of these receptors is a woman in her sixties in good health. CDR3s include the opening cysteine and the closing phenylalanine or tryptophan. A D gene is named only where the DNA matches it firmly. Part of the rows lack a size; the others show once, few, many or a class for expanded clones.

D: -
V: TRBV2
size: many
J: TRBJ2-7
DNA: TGCGCCAGCAGCGACGTCTACGAGCAGTACTTC
CDR3: CASSDVYEQYF

D: -
V: TRBV10-3
size: many
J: TRBJ2-7
DNA: TGTGCCATCAGTGAGCCGGGCGGTACAGGGGAGCAGTACTTC
CDR3: CAISEPGGTGEQYF

D: TRBD1
V: TRBV24-1
size: -
J: TRBJ2-1
DNA: TGTGCCACCAGTGACGCTGGGACAGGAGCAAATGAGCAGTTCTTC
CDR3: CATSDAGTGANEQFF

D: TRBD2
V: TRBV20-1
size: few
J: TRBJ2-1
DNA: TGCAGTGCCTGGACTAGCCGGAGCTCCTACAATGAGCAGTTCTTC
CDR3: CSAWTSRSSYNEQFF

D: -
V: TRBV20-1
size: -
J: TRBJ2-4
DNA: TGCAGTGCTAGCGTCGGGAGCGGGTCCAAAAACATTCAGTACTTC
CDR3: CSASVGSGSKNIQYF

D: TRBD2
V: TRBV4-2
size: -
J: TRBJ2-5
DNA: TGTGCCAGCAGCCAAGGACTAGCGGAGACAAATGAGCAGTACTTC
CDR3: CASSQGLAETNEQYF

D: TRBD2
V: TRBV28
size: -
J: TRBJ2-1
DNA: TGTGCCTCCAACATGGGACTAGCGGTTAATGAGCAGTTCTTC
CDR3: CASNMGLAVNEQFF

D: TRBD2
V: TRBV6-2/TRBV6-3
size: few
J: TRBJ2-3
DNA: TGTGCCAGCAGAAGGACTAGCGGGACTTACACAGATACGCAGTATTTT
CDR3: CASRRTSGTYTDTQYF

D: -
V: TRBV5-1
size: -
J: TRBJ2-7
DNA: TGCGCCAGCGGCTTTGAGGCCCCAACAGGGCAGTACTTC
CDR3: CASGFEAPTGQYF

D: TRBD2
V: TRBV29-1
size: -
J: TRBJ2-1
DNA: TGCAGCGTTGGAACGGGAGGCTGGTATGAGCAGTTCTTC
CDR3: CSVGTGGWYEQFF

D: -
V: TRBV15
size: many
J: TRBJ2-3
DNA: TGTGCCACCAGCAGTTCCGGTCCAGACCGAGGCGATACGCAGTATTTT
CDR3: CATSSSGPDRGDTQYF

D: TRBD1
V: TRBV27
size: few
J: TRBJ1-4
DNA: TGTGCCAGCCGGCTCCGGGACAGGGGAGAAAAACTGTTTTTT
CDR3: CASRLRDRGEKLFF

D: TRBD1
V: TRBV15
size: -
J: TRBJ2-7
DNA: TGTGCCACCAGCAGATCCCGGACAGGGGGTGCCGAGCAGTACTTC
CDR3: CATSRSRTGGAEQYF

D: -
V: TRBV28
size: -
J: TRBJ2-7
DNA: TGTGCCAGCAGTTTAATCCCGGGACGGGACTACGAGCAGTACTTC
CDR3: CASSLIPGRDYEQYF

D: TRBD2
V: TRBV12-3/TRBV12-4
size: -
J: TRBJ2-3
DNA: TGTGCCAGCAGTTTAGTTGTGGCGGGAGTAGGGACAGATACGCAGTATTTT
CDR3: CASSLVVAGVGTDTQYF